The 13 T cell receptor beta chains below were found in one sample sequenced in a study of blood T cell repertoires in COVID-19. Profiling relied on immunoSEQ multiplex PCR, and the TCRdb table lists in-frame clones only, not all of them. The table records under 200,000 clones, more than 75% of them present only once. The sequencing input was peripheral blood. Receptor source: a man in his forties with active or convalescent COVID-19.

This chain uses TRBV19 with TRBJ2-7; tentative D call: TRBD1 (5 bases). V shed 0 bases and J shed 6 bases, with 15 bases lying between them. Germline V gene data show CDR1 as LNHDA and CDR2 as SQIVND (reference sequence). The CDR3 is 15 residues long. CDR3 region: CASSIDTGYPSEQYF. The CDR3 region has the DNA TGTGCCAGTAGTATAGATACAGGCTACCCCTCCGAGCAGTACTTC.

The chain couples TRBV7-2 to TRBJ2-3; a weak D match, TRBD2 (5 bases). The germline V gene has CDR1 SGHTA and CDR2 FQGNSA. This CDR3 comprises 15 residues. Trimming left V 2 bases short and J 2 bases short, with 11 bases between. This CDR3 is CASSLIWEPTDTQYF. The DNA of the CDR3 is TGTGCCAGCAGCTTAATCTGGGAGCCCACAGATACGCAGTATTTT.

J is TRBJ2-7 and V is TRBV9; 11 positions agree with TRBD1. After removal of 0 bases from V and 7 bases from J, the junction contained 12 bases not matched to a gene. The CDR3 covers 17 residues. Germline V lookup: CDR1 SGDLS, CDR2 YYNGEE. CDR3: CASSVDAWGQGVREQYF. The CDR3 coding sequence is TGTGCCAGCAGCGTAGATGCATGGGGACAGGGGGTTCGGGAGCAGTACTTC.

This CDR3 reads CASKNDRARGPGNTIYF. The CDR3 DNA follows: TGCGCCAGCAAAAATGACAGGGCCCGGGGCCCTGGAAACACCATATATTTT. This chain joins TRBV10-1 and TRBJ1-3; 7 bases agree with TRBD1. With 7 bases clipped from V and 2 bases from J, the junction kept 14 bases outside the gene matches. The CDR3 has 17 residues. Per the germline V gene, CDR1 is WNHNN and CDR2 is SYGVQD (reference sequence).

The chain carries TRBV5-1 and TRBJ1-2; tentative D call: TRBD1 (6 bases). The CDR3 is 15 amino acids. Germline V gives CDR1 SGHRS, CDR2 YFSETQ. V lost 4 bases to trimming and J lost 2 bases, with 15 bases between them. The CDR3 here is CASSTSGRGNYGYTF. CDR3 nucleotides: TGCGCCAGCAGCACTAGTGGCAGGGGAAACTATGGCTACACCTTC.

V is TRBV19 and J is TRBJ2-1; 8 nucleotides agree with TRBD2. This CDR3 region has 15 residues. CDR1 and CDR2 (germline): LNHDA, SQIVND (reference sequence). The V and J ends lost 6 bases and 10 bases, in that order; junction bases with no gene match: 14. CDR3 amino acids: CASSILAVNLKEQFF. The CDR3 DNA reads TGTGCCAGTAGCATACTAGCGGTTAACCTGAAGGAGCAGTTCTTC.

The chain carries TRBV19 and TRBJ2-1, with D possibly TRBD1 on 5 matching bases. From germline, CDR1 is LNHDA and CDR2 SQIVND (reference sequence). The CDR3 loop spans 14 amino acids. The ends were cut back, 3 bases at V and 4 bases at J, with 10 bases in the middle. The CDR3 region has the DNA TGTGCCAGTAGTATCGGAGACAGTTACAATGAGCAGTTCTTC. Its protein is CASSIGDSYNEQFF.

This sequence joins TRBV5-5 and TRBJ1-1; 8 bases agree with TRBD1. The V gene end was trimmed by 4 bases and the J gene end by 4 bases; junction bases not matched to a gene: 6. This CDR3 has 14 amino acids. CDR1 is SGHKS and CDR2 is YYEKEE in the germline V gene (reference sequence). CDR3 sequence reads: CASSKDRAITEAFF. CDR3 sequence (DNA): TGTGCCAGCAGCAAGGACAGGGCCATCACTGAAGCTTTCTTT.

The chain carries TRBV4-1 and TRBJ1-1; 9 bases match TRBD1. This CDR3 is built from 16 residues. Trimming at V came to 6 bases and at J to 5 bases, leaving 13 bases not matched to a gene. CDR1 is MGHRA and CDR2 is YSYEKL in the germline V gene. CDR3 sequence: CASRAFGQGFATEAFF. The CDR3 DNA reads as TGCGCCAGCAGAGCCTTTGGACAGGGGTTCGCGACTGAAGCTTTCTTT.

This chain joins TRBV18 and TRBJ2-7, with 10 nucleotides matching TRBD1. Germline loops: CDR1 KGHSH, CDR2 LQKENI. The CDR3 runs 18 residues. V shed 5 bases, J shed 6 bases, and the junction held 19 bases outside the gene matches. CDR3 in DNA: TGTGCCAGCTCATTGGGGACAGGGGAGCTCGGGACTGGAGGCGAGCAGTACTTC. Its translation is CASSLGTGELGTGGEQYF.

The rearrangement joins TRBV5-1 to TRBJ1-2; the match to TRBD1 covers 7 bases. Germline V gives CDR1 SGHRS, CDR2 YFSETQ. This CDR3 region has 15 residues. The junction had 8 bases not matched to a gene; V was cut back by 4 bases and J by 2 bases. The CDR3 DNA reads as TGCGCCAGCAGCATAGGGGGCCGGGAGAACTATGGCTACACCTTC. Translating gives CASSIGGRENYGYTF. The whole variable domain, filled in from reference TRBV5-1 and TRBJ1-2, reads KAGVTQTPRYLIKTRGQQVTLSCSPISGHRSVSWYQQTPGQGLQFLFEYFSETQRNKGNFPGRFSGRQFSNSRSEMNVSTLELGDSALYLCASSIGGRENYGYTFGSGTRLTVV.

The chain employs TRBV19 and TRBJ2-2; D not resolved. Trimming shortened V by 2 bases and J by 3 bases, and 10 bases separated the two germline ends. CDR1 and CDR2 from the germline V gene are LNHDA and SQIVND (reference sequence). This CDR3 is built from 15 residues. The CDR3 loop reads CASSITGTHTGELFF. The CDR3 region has the DNA TGTGCCAGTAGTATAACGGGTACTCACACCGGGGAGCTGTTTTTT.

This CDR3 is CASGPRDRVMSYNEQFF. The CDR3 nucleotides are TGTGCCAGCGGCCCGAGGGACAGGGTAATGTCCTACAATGAGCAGTTCTTC. V usage is TRBV5-6 and J usage is TRBJ2-1; 9 nucleotides line up with TRBD1. Germline V gene lookup returns CDR1 SGHDT and CDR2 YYEEEE. The CDR3 is 17 residues long. The J segment lost 1 base and the V segment lost 7 bases, leaving 12 bases of the junction unmatched.